This T cell receptor (beta chain) came from a study of blood T cell repertoires in COVID-19. Profiling relied on immunoSEQ multiplex PCR, and the TCRdb table lists in-frame clones only, not all of them. The profile shows a few hundred thousand clones, roughly 80% of them singletons. Germline V gene sequence: CDR1 SGHDT, CDR2 YYEEEE. The CDR3 totals 15 residues. V was shortened by 6 bases and J by 5 bases, with 20 bases between the two germline ends. This clonotype was obtained from a woman aged 18 to 35 with acute or convalescent COVID-19. Sequencing used peripheral blood. The chain has TRBV5-6 and TRBJ1-1, with a tentative D call TRBD1 (5 bases). The CDR3 coding sequence is TGTGCCAGCACCATAACAGGATTTAGTGGTACTGAAGCTTTCTTT. This translates into CASTITGFSGTEAFF.